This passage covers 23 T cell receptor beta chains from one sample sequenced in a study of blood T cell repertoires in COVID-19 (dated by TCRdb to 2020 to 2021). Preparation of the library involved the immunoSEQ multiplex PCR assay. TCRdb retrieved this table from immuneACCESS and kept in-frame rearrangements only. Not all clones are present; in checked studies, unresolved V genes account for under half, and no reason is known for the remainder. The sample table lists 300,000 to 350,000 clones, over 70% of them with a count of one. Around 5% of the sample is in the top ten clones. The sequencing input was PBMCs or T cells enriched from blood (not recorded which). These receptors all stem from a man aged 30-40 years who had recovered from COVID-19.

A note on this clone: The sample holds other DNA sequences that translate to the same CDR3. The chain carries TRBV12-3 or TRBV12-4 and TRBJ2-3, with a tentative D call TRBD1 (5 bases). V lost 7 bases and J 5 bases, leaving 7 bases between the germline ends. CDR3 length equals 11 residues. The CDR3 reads CASTRGDTQYF. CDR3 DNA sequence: TGTGCCAGCACTAGGGGAGATACGCAGTATTTT.

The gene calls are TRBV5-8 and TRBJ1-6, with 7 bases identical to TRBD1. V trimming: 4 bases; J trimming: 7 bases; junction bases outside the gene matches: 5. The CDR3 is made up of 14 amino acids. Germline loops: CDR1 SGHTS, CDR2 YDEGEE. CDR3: CASSPGTENSPLHF. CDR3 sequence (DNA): TGTGCCAGCAGCCCCGGGACAGAAAATTCACCCCTCCACTTT.

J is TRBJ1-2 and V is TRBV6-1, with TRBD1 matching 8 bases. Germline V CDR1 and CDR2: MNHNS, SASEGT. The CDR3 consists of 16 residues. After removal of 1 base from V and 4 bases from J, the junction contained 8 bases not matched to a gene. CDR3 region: CASSEEDRAGGYGYTF. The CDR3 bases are TGTGCCAGCAGTGAAGAGGACAGGGCTGGGGGCTATGGCTACACCTTC.

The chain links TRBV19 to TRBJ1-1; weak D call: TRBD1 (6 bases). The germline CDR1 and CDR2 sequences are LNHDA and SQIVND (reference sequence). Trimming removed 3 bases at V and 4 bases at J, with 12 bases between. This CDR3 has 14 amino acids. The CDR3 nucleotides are TGTGCCAGTAGTATCACGGGAGGGGGCACTGAAGCTTTCTTT. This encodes CASSITGGGTEAFF.

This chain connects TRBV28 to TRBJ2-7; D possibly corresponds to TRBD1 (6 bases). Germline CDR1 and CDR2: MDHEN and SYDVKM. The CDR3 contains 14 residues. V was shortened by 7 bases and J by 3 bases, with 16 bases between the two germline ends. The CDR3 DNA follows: TGTGCCAGCACCCTGGGGGCCCTGGGCTACGAGCAGTACTTC. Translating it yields CASTLGALGYEQYF.

This chain's CDR3 is CASSHRDRYYEQYF. The DNA for the CDR3 is TGTGCCAGCAGCCACCGGGACAGATACTACGAGCAGTACTTC. The chain uses TRBV7-9 and TRBJ2-7, with 7 nucleotides matching TRBD1. This CDR3 comprises 14 residues. Per germline, CDR1 SEHNR and CDR2 FQNEAQ (reference sequence). Unmatched junction bases numbered 7, after V lost 5 bases and J lost 3 bases.

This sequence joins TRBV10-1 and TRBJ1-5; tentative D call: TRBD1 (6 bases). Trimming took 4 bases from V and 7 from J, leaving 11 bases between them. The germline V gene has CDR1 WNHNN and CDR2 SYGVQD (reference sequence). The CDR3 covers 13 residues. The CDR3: CASSAGANQPQHF. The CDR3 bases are TGCGCCAGCAGTGCAGGGGCGAACCAGCCCCAGCATTTT.

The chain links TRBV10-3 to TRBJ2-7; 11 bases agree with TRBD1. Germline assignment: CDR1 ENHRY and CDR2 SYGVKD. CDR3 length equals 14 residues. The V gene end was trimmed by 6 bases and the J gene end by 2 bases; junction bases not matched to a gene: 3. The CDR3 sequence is CAISPDRGPYEQYF. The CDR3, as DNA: TGTGCCATCAGCCCGGACAGGGGGCCCTACGAGCAGTACTTC.

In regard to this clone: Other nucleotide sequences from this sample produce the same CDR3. The CDR3 loop is CASRDSSYEQYF. In nucleotides, the CDR3 is TGCGCCAGCAGGGACAGTTCCTACGAGCAGTACTTC. The chain employs TRBV5-1 and TRBJ2-7; the D gene is possibly TRBD1 (6 bases). The CDR3 consists of 12 residues. The germline CDR1 and CDR2 sequences are SGHRS and YFSETQ. Trimming took off 5 bases at V and 1 base at J, with 7 bases between the two ends.

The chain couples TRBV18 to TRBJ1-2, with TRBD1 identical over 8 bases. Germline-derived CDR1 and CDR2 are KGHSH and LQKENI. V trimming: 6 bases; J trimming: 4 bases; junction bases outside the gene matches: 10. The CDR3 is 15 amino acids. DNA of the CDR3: TGTGCCAGCTCCCCCGGGACAGGAAATTTCTATGGCTACACCTTC. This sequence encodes CASSPGTGNFYGYTF.

The CDR3, as DNA: TGTGCCTGGAGTGTACTACAGGGTCGGGGCAATCAGCCCCAGCATTTT. Protein product: CAWSVLQGRGNQPQHF. The chain combines TRBV30 with TRBJ1-5; weak D call: TRBD1 (6 bases). The CDR3 consists of 16 residues. The V gene lost 0 bases and the J gene lost 2 bases, with 14 bases spanning the gap. Germline V gene lookup returns CDR1 GTSNPN and CDR2 SVGIG (reference sequence).

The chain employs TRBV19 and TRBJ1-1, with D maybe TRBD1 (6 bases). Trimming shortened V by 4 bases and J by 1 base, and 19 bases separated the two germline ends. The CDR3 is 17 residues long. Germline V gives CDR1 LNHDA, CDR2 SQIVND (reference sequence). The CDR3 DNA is TGTGCCAGTAGTACGCTTGAACTGAGGGGGAGGAACACTGAAGCTTTCTTT. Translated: CASSTLELRGRNTEAFF.

DNA of the CDR3: TGTGCCAGCAGCCAGGACAGTACTCTCGTGCCCCAGCATTTT. This encodes CASSQDSTLVPQHF. The chain joins TRBV7-9 to TRBJ1-5; perhaps TRBD1 as D (6 bases). The V end was cut by 5 bases, the J end by 9 bases, with 17 bases between. The CDR3 consists of 14 residues. In germline, CDR1 is SEHNR, CDR2 FQNEAQ (reference sequence). Supplemented by reference TRBV7-9 and TRBJ1-5, the full variable domain reads DTGVSQNPRHKITKRGQNVTFRCDPISEHNRLYWYRQTLGQGPEFLTYFQNEAQLEKSRLLSDRFSAERPKGSFSTLEIQRTEQGDSAMYLCASSQDSTLVPQHFGDGTRLSIL.

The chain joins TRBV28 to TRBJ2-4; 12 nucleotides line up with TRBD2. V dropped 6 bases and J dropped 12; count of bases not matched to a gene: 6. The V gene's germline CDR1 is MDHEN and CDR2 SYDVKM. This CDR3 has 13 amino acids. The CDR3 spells CASSPTSGGNQYF. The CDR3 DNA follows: TGTGCCAGCAGCCCAACTAGCGGGGGGAATCAGTACTTC.

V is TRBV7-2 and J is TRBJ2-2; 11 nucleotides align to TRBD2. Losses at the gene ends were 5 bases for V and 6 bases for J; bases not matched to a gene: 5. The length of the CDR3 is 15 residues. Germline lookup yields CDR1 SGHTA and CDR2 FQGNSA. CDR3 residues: CASSPLAGGPGELFF. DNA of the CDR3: TGTGCCAGCAGCCCCTTAGCGGGGGGGCCCGGGGAGCTGTTTTTT.

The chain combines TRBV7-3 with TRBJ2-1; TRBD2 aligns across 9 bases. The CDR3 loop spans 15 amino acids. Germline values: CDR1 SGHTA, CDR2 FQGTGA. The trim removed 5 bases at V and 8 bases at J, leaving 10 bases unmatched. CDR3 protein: CASSPRGGAGDEQFF. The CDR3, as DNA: TGTGCCAGCAGCCCCCGCGGGGGGGCCGGGGATGAGCAGTTCTTC.

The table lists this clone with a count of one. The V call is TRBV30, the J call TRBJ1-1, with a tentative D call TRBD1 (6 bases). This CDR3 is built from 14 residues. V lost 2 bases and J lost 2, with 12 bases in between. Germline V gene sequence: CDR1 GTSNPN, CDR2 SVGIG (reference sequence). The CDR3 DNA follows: TGTGCCTGGAGTTACAGGGTGAGAAACACTGAAGCTTTCTTT. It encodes CAWSYRVRNTEAFF.

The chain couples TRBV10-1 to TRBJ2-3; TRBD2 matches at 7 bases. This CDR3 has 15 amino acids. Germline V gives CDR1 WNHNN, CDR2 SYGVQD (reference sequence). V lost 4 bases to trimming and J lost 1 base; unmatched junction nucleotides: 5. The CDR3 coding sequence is TGCGCCAGCAGTGGTGCGGGGGAGCGCACAGATACGCAGTATTTT. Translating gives CASSGAGERTDTQYF.

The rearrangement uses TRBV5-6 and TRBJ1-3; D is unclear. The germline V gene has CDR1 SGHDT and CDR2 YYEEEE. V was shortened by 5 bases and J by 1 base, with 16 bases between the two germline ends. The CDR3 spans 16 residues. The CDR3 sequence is CASSLKTDTSGNTIYF. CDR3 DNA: TGTGCCAGCAGTCTCAAAACAGACACTTCTGGAAACACCATATATTTT.

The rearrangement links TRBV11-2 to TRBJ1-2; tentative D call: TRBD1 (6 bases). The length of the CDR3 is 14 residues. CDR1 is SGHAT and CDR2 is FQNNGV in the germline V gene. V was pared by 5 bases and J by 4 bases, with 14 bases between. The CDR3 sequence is CASSQGQLSYGYTF. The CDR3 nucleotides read TGTGCCAGCAGCCAGGGACAACTATCCTATGGCTACACCTTC.

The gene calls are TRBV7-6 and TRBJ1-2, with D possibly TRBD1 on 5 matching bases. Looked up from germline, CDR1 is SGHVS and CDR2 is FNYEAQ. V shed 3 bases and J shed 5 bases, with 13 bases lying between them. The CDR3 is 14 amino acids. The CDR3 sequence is CASSFRGFEYGYTF. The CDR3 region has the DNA TGTGCCAGCAGCTTTCGGGGGTTCGAGTATGGCTACACCTTC.

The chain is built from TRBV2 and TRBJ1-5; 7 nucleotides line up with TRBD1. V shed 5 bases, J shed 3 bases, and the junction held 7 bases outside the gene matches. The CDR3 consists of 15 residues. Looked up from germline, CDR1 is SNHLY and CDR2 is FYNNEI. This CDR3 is CASSLRQGANQPQHF. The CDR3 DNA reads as TGTGCCAGCAGTCTCCGACAGGGTGCCAATCAGCCCCAGCATTTT.

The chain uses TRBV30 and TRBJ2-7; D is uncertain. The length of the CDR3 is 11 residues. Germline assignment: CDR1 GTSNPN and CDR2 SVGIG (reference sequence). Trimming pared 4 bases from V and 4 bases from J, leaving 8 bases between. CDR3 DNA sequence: TGTGCCTGGAAACAAGTTTACGAGCAGTACTTC. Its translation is CAWKQVYEQYF.